This T cell receptor beta chain comes out of a study of cytomegalovirus exposure and HLA in healthy donors (dated by TCRdb to the late 2010s). Some background on the complete study: According to a later analysis, the 100 to 150 validation repertoires were produced on the same platform as the 700 or so repertoires of the first cohort. The aim of the study was to test whether cataloging public T cell receptors could identify signatures of past pathogen exposure. A separate validation cohort of 100 to 150 different subjects was used in addition to the 666-subject first cohort. To predict cytomegalovirus infection status, the study brought together high-throughput TCR immunosequencing, statistical association of individual TCRs with disease status, and machine learning.

CDR3 length: 14 amino acids, cysteine to phenylalanine. The sequence is cut down to CDR3 DNA, 42 bases in frame from base 1. According to the germline V gene, CDR1 reads MNHEY and CDR2 reads SVGAGI. V is clipped by 2 bases and J by 0 bases, and the sequence between their germline boundaries is 7 bases long. Donors formed part of the validation cohort, which comprised over a hundred subjects and was distinct from the first cohort of several hundred subjects. On the study overall, not on this receptor specifically: It was suggested by the authors that the approach could potentially be generalized to other disease states and immunological phenotypes. In a later analysis, TCRs clustered in the first cohort were found to also tend to co-occur in the approximately 110 validation repertoires, with approximately 93% of cluster scores above 0. The study listed 150 to 200 TCR beta chains as associated with cytomegalovirus. A later analysis had no HLA typing for the validation cohort, so co-occurrence there was scored across all 130 or so repertoires. Most TCR sequences were observed very rarely across donors, whereas some public TCRs were present in many individuals. A few of the identified cytomegalovirus-associated TCR beta chains were confirmed in vitro to be specific for cytomegalovirus antigens. The classifier was reported to diagnose cytomegalovirus status with high specificity and sensitivity in both the original and validation cohorts.

Libraries were built with the immunoSEQ multiplex PCR assay. Turning to the authors' computational methods: A statistical classification framework was developed to diagnose cytomegalovirus status using the catalog of TCR beta chain sequences. Entries here come from immuneACCESS through TCRdb and include only in-frame sequences with V and J called. Some clones fail to appear in such tables; in the studies checked, an unresolved V gene covers under half of the shortfall, and the cause of the remainder is unknown. That table is the source of V, J and clone size, and D and trimming were worked out from the DNA. This sample is represented by 220,000 or so clones; approximately 83% of them were singletons. Roughly 13% of the sample comes from the top ten. This clone was counted between two and nine times. The antigen it recognizes is unknown. There are no base qualities to consult, and no much larger clone falls within one base.

This chain joins TRBV6-5 to TRBJ1-2, with the D gene call left open. Sequenced sample: PBMCs. The TCR comes from a woman under 40 in good health and CMV-seropositive. The CDR3 here reads CASSYSGSNYGYTF. Here is the DNA: TGTGCCAGCAGTTACAGCGGCTCTAACTATGGCTACACCTTC.